A selection of T cell receptor beta chains follows, all from one sample in a study of shared clonotypes between healthy human individuals. TCRdb keeps only in-frame clones here, not all; method: immunoSEQ multiplex PCR. This table has 1.5 million to 2.5 million clones, about 95% appearing once. Input material: naive CD8+ T cells sorted from blood. The receptors were sampled from a young man in good health. Each CDR3 is given with its conserved first and last residue. The D gene is left open where the match is weak. Size is omitted from some rows. Given values are once, few, many or a class for expanded clones.

J gene | D gene | clone size | V gene | CDR3 DNA | CDR3 protein
TRBJ2-7 | - | - | TRBV5-1 | TGCGCCAGCAGCTTGCGCGTAGGGAGAAGCTACGAGCAGTACTTC | CASSLRVGRSYEQYF
TRBJ2-1 | TRBD1 | - | TRBV9 | TGTGCCAGCAGCGTATTTCCAGGGGGTTGGAATGAGCAGTTCTTC | CASSVFPGGWNEQFF
TRBJ2-7 | - | - | TRBV7-9 | TGTGCCAGCAGCTTAGGGGGAGACGAGCAGTACTTC | CASSLGGDEQYF
TRBJ2-7 | - | - | TRBV6-5 | TGTGCCAGCAGTTACGGGCAGCAGTACGAGCAGTACTTC | CASSYGQQYEQYF
TRBJ1-5 | - | - | TRBV15 | TGTGCCACCAGCAGTCCTAATCAGCCCCAGCATTTT | CATSSPNQPQHF
TRBJ2-7 | TRBD2 | - | TRBV10-1 | TGCGCCAGCAGTGAAGGTCCTAGCGGGGGATCCTACGAGCAGTACTTC | CASSEGPSGGSYEQYF
TRBJ2-7 | - | - | TRBV4-1 | TGCGCCAGCAGCCGGATCTACTCCTACGAGCAGTACTTC | CASSRIYSYEQYF
TRBJ2-5 | - | - | TRBV27 | TGTGCCAGCAGTGCCCTGGGCTTTCAAGAGACCCAGTACTTC | CASSALGFQETQYF
TRBJ2-3 | TRBD2 | once | TRBV10-2 | TGCGCCAGCAGCACCGGGCGTTTTAGCGGGAAAAGCACAGATACGCAGTATTTT | CASSTGRFSGKSTDTQYF
TRBJ2-1 | - | - | TRBV11-2 | TGTGCCAGCAGCTTACTCTGGGGCGGCAATGAGCAGTTCTTC | CASSLLWGGNEQFF
TRBJ2-1 | - | - | TRBV15 | TGTGCCACCAGCGGATTGGGACTCATGCCCGGTGGTGAGCAGTTCTTC | CATSGLGLMPGGEQFF
TRBJ2-3 | TRBD2 | - | TRBV13 | TGTGCCAGCAGCCTGGGACTAGCGGGGCTAACAGATACGCAGTATTTT | CASSLGLAGLTDTQYF
TRBJ2-7 | - | - | TRBV7-7 | TGTGCTAGCAGCTTAGCGGAGGGCTCCTACGAGCAGTACTTC | CASSLAEGSYEQYF
TRBJ2-7 | - | - | TRBV6-5 | TGTGCCAGCAGTGAGGGATACGTGCAGTACTTC | CASSEGYVQYF
TRBJ2-1 | TRBD1 | - | TRBV5-4 | TGTGCCAGCAGGGCCGGGACAGGGAACAATGAGCAGTTCTTC | CASRAGTGNNEQFF
TRBJ1-2 | - | - | TRBV2 | TGTGCCAGCATCCAGGTGACAGGATCTGGCTACACCTTC | CASIQVTGSGYTF
TRBJ1-3 | TRBD1 | - | TRBV9 | TGTGCCAGCAGCGTCCTGGACAGGGAGTCTGGAAACACCATATATTTT | CASSVLDRESGNTIYF
TRBJ2-5 | - | - | TRBV29-1 | TGCAGCGTTGAACTTAATGGATGGGAGACCCAGTACTTC | CSVELNGWETQYF
TRBJ2-1 | TRBD2 | - | TRBV9 | TGTGCCAGCACCTATGGACTAGCGGGAGGCAATGAGCAGTTCTTC | CASTYGLAGGNEQFF
TRBJ2-7 | - | - | TRBV5-4 | TGTGCCAGCAGCCCGTCTGGGGGGTACGAGCAGTACTTC | CASSPSGGYEQYF
TRBJ1-6 | - | once | TRBV5-1 | TGCGCCAGCAGCTTGGGATGGGGGAGTAATTCACCCCTCCACTTT | CASSLGWGSNSPLHF
TRBJ1-2 | - | - | TRBV14 | TGTGCCAGCAGCCAAGCAGCGGGATATGGCTACACCTTC | CASSQAAGYGYTF